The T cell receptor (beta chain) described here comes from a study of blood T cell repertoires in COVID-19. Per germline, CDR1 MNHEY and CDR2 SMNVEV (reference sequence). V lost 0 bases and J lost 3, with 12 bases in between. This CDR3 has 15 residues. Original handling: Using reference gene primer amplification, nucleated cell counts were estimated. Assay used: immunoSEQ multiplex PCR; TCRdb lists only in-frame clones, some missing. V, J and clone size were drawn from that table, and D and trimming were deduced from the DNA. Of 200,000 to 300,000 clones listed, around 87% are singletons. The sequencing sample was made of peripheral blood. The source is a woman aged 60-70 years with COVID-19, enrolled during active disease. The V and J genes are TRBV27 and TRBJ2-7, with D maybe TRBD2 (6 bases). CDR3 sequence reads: CASSLSVGTFYEQYF. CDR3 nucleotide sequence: TGTGCCAGCAGTTTATCGGTTGGGACTTTCTACGAGCAGTACTTC.